Shown below are 11 T cell receptor beta chains from a single sample sequenced in a study of cytomegalovirus exposure and HLA in healthy donors. Only in-frame clones appear in the TCRdb table, and some are missing; sequencing was by immunoSEQ multiplex PCR. Of over 110,000 clones in the sample, approximately 86% are singletons; the top ten hold roughly 9.4%. Sequenced sample: PBMCs. All receptors derive from a man younger than 30 in good health and CMV-seropositive.

The chain joins TRBV28 to TRBJ1-2, with TRBD1 matching 7 bases. V lost 6 bases and J lost 4; bases outside the gene matches: 8. CDR1 and CDR2 (germline): MDHEN, SYDVKM. The CDR3 totals 14 residues. CDR3: CASRGTAGVYGYTF. The CDR3 nucleotides read TGTGCCAGCAGAGGGACAGCAGGCGTCTATGGCTACACCTTC.

The chain links TRBV5-4 to TRBJ1-6; D is undetermined. This CDR3 is 16 amino acids long. With 3 bases removed from V and 7 bases from J, the gap between germline ends came to 17 bases. CDR1 is SGHNT and CDR2 is YYREEE in the germline V gene (reference sequence). The chain's CDR3 is CASSSPTYYGNSPLHF. CDR3 nucleotide sequence: TGTGCCAGCAGCTCCCCTACATATTACGGGAATTCACCCCTCCACTTT.

The chain recombines TRBV5-1 with TRBJ2-7; 7 nucleotides match TRBD2. The V gene's germline CDR1 is SGHRS and CDR2 YFSETQ. The CDR3 has 17 amino acids. V was pared by 1 base and J by 3 bases, with 13 bases of the junction left unmatched. This CDR3 is CASSLSAAWEGGYEQYF. The CDR3 nucleotides read TGCGCCAGCAGCTTGTCGGCTGCGTGGGAGGGTGGCTACGAGCAGTACTTC.

V usage is TRBV2 and J usage is TRBJ2-2, with TRBD1 identical over 9 bases. The J segment lost 3 bases and the V segment lost 7 bases, leaving 6 bases of the junction unmatched. The germline V gene encodes CDR1 SNHLY and CDR2 FYNNEI. There are 15 residues in the CDR3. DNA of the CDR3: TGTGCCAGCACAAAGGACAGGGGTTACACCGGGGAGCTGTTTTTT. It translates to CASTKDRGYTGELFF.

The table lists this clone with a few counts. The CDR3 DNA is TGTGCCTCACAGGTTTCCCCCTACGAGCAGTACTTC. Protein sequence: CASQVSPYEQYF. The V call is TRBV6-5, the J call TRBJ2-7; TRBD1 might be the D (5 bases). CDR3 length: 12 residues. V shed 11 bases and J shed 2 bases, with 13 bases lying between them. Per the germline V gene, CDR1 is MNHEY and CDR2 is SVGAGI.

V usage is TRBV5-1 and J usage is TRBJ1-1, with D possibly matching TRBD1 (6 bases). Trimming removed 2 bases at V and 2 bases at J, with 16 bases between. Germline CDR1 and CDR2: SGHRS and YFSETQ. This CDR3 spans 16 amino acids. CDR3 nucleotide sequence: TGCGCCAGCAGCTTCGGTCCCGGGACACCTAACACTGAAGCTTTCTTT. Its protein product is CASSFGPGTPNTEAFF.

The rearrangement joins TRBV7-9 to TRBJ2-7, with 8 bases matching TRBD1. Trimming took 3 bases from V and 2 from J; bases not matched to a gene: 6. The CDR3 is 15 amino acids. Germline V lookup: CDR1 SEHNR, CDR2 FQNEAQ (reference sequence). The CDR3: CASSLSGGSTYEQYF. The DNA of the CDR3 is TGTGCCAGCAGCTTGTCAGGGGGCTCTACCTACGAGCAGTACTTC. The full variable domain, with the rest looked up from reference TRBV7-9 and TRBJ2-7, is DTGVSQNPRHKITKRGQNVTFRCDPISEHNRLYWYRQTLGQGPEFLTYFQNEAQLEKSRLLSDRFSAERPKGSFSTLEIQRTEQGDSAMYLCASSLSGGSTYEQYFGPGTRLTVT.

This clone was seen only a few times. The V call is TRBV30, the J call TRBJ1-1; D not resolved. This CDR3 is built from 13 residues. CDR1 and CDR2 (germline): GTSNPN, SVGIG (reference sequence). V was pared by 0 bases and J by 1 base, with 6 bases between. DNA for the CDR3: TGTGCCTGGAGTGTGAACGGGAACACTGAAGCTTTCTTT. This gives the protein CAWSVNGNTEAFF.

The chain recombines TRBV18 with TRBJ1-4; no clear D gene. With 4 bases removed from V and 4 bases from J, the gap between germline ends came to 13 bases. The CDR3 extends over 15 amino acids. Germline lookup yields CDR1 KGHSH and CDR2 LQKENI. The CDR3 DNA reads TGTGCCAGCTCACGCCTACAGAGTATTAATGAAAAACTGTTTTTT. Its translation: CASSRLQSINEKLFF.

This chain connects TRBV4-1 to TRBJ2-7; D may be TRBD1 (6 bases). From germline, CDR1 is MGHRA and CDR2 YSYEKL. This CDR3 contains 16 residues. The V gene lost 0 bases and the J gene lost 4 bases, with 16 bases spanning the gap. This chain's CDR3 is CASSQDMNRAVYEQYF. The CDR3, as DNA: TGCGCCAGCAGCCAAGACATGAACAGGGCTGTGTACGAGCAGTACTTC.

This clone was counted at least ten times. The V gene is TRBV7-9, the J gene TRBJ1-5; 9 positions match TRBD1. Per germline, CDR1 SEHNR and CDR2 FQNEAQ (reference sequence). The CDR3 has 13 amino acids. Unmatched junction bases numbered 1, after V lost 5 bases and J lost 5 bases. CDR3 sequence: CASSRTGDQPQHF. As DNA, the CDR3 is TGTGCCAGCAGCCGGACAGGGGATCAGCCCCAGCATTTT.